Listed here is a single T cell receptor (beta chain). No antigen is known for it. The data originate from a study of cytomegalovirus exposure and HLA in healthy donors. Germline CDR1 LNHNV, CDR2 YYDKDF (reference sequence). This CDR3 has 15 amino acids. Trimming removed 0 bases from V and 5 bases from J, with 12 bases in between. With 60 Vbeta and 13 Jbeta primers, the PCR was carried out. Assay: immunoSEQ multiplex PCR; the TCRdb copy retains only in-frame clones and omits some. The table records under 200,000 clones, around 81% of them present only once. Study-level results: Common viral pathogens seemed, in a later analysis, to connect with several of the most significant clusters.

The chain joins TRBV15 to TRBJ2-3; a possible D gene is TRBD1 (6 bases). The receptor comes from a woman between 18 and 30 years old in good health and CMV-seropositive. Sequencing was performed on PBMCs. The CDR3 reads CATSREGRGEDTQYF. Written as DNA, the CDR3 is TGTGCCACCAGCAGAGAAGGCAGGGGCGAAGATACGCAGTATTTT. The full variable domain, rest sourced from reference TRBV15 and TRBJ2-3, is DAMVIQNPRYQVTQFGKPVTLSCSQTLNHNVMYWYQQKSSQAPKLLFHYYDKDFNNEADTPDNFQSRRPNTSFCFLDIRSPGLGDTAMYLCATSREGRGEDTQYFGPGTRLTVL.